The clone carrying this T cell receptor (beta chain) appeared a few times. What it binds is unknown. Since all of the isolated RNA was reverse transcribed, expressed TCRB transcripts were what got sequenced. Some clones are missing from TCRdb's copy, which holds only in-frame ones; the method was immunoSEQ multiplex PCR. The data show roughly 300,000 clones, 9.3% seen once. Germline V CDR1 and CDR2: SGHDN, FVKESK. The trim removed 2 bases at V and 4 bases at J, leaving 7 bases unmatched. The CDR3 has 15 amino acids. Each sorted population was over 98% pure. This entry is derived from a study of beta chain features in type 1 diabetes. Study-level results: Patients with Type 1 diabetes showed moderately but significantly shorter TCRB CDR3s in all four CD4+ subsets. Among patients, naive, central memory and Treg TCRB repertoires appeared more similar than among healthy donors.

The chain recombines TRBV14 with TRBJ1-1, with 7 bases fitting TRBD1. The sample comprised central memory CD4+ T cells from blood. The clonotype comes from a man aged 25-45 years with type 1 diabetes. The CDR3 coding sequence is TGTGCCAGCAGCCAAATCGACAGGGAGGCCACTGAAGCTTTCTTT. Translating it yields CASSQIDREATEAFF.